This T cell receptor beta chain was obtained from a study of Ad26.COV2.S vaccination and SARS-CoV-2 variants. Details on this clone: Its antigen is not known.

Described treatment: about 20 received Ad26.COV2.S at low or high dose, single or two shots; 5 received placebo; per-sample allocation not given. Sampling happened 63 days after the first vaccine or placebo injection. This person who donated was an adult of 18-55 years in Boston. Profiling relied on immunoSEQ multiplex PCR, and the TCRdb table lists in-frame clones only, not all of them. Of about 460,000 clones in the sample, 89% were seen once. Germline values: CDR1 MNHEY, CDR2 SVGAGI. The V end lost 0 bases, the J end lost 2 bases, and 10 bases lay between the germline ends. This CDR3 is built from 15 residues. Study outcomes and limitations: Reportedly, after vaccination the spike-specific CD8+ and CD4+ T cell responses displayed substantial breadth.

The input for sequencing was peripheral blood, taken in a trial of Ad26.COV2.S vaccine versus placebo. This clonotype originated in a person aged 18 to 65 who received the Ad26.COV2.S COVID-19 vaccine or a placebo. The V call is TRBV6-5, the J call TRBJ1-2; D call uncertain. Written as DNA, the CDR3 is TGTGCCAGCAGTTACTCTTTAGCAGTGAACTATGGCTACACCTTC. It translates to CASSYSLAVNYGYTF.